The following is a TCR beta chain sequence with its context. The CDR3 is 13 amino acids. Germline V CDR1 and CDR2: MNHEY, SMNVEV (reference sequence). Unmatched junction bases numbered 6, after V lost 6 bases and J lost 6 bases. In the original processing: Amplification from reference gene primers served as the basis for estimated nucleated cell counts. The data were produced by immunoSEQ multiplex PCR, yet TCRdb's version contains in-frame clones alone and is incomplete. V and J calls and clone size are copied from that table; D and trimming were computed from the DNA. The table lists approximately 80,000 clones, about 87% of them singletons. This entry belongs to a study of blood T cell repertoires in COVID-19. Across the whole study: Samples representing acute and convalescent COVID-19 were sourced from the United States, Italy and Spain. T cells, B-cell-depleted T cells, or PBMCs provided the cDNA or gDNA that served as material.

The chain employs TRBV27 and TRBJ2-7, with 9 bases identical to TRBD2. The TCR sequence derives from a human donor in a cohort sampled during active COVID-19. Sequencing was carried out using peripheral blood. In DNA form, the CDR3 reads TGTGCCAGCAGCGGCGGGGGGGCCCCCGAGCAGTACTTC. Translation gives CASSGGGAPEQYF.